This TCR beta chain was sequenced during a study of OX40 agonist ivuxolimab in advanced cancers. Study as a whole: Partial responses were achieved by three patients: one hepatocellular carcinoma, two cutaneous melanoma. General study findings and limits: In the 0.1 to 3.0 mg/kg range, CD4+ and CD8+ blood T cells had expanded clonally by week 6.

With respect to this clone: Its antigen is unknown. Other DNA sequences within the sample encode an identical CDR3.

CDR1 MGHRA and CDR2 YSYEKL come from the germline V gene. V shed 1 base, J shed 4 bases, and the junction held 2 bases outside the gene matches. CDR3 length equals 15 residues. Measured with immunoSEQ multiplex PCR; TCRdb has only the in-frame clones, and not every one. The data show approximately 61,000 clones, with over 75% seen just once and 15% to 20% held by the top ten. Peripheral blood came from all dose cohorts at three timepoints. The clonotype originates from an adult with an advanced solid tumor such as melanoma, head and neck, liver or kidney cancer. The sequenced sample was CD4+ or CD8+ T cells sorted from blood, obtained in a trial of the OX40 agonist ivuxolimab. The chain uses TRBV4-1 and TRBJ2-7; the match to TRBD2 covers 12 bases. The CDR3 DNA reads as TGCGCCAGCAGCCAAGGACTAGCGGGAGCGTACGAGCAGTACTTC. Amino acid sequence: CASSQGLAGAYEQYF.